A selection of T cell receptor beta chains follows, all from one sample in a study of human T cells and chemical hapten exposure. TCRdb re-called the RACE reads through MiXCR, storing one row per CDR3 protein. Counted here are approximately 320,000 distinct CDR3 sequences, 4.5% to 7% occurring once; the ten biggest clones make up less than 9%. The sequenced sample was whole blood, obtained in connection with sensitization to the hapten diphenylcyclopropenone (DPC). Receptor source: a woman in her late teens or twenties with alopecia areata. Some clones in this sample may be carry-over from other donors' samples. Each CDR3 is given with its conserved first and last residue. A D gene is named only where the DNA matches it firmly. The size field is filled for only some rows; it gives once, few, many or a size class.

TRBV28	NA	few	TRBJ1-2	CASRTLGQGHYGYTF	TGTGCCAGCCGCACACTAGGGCAGGGTCACTATGGCTACACCTTC
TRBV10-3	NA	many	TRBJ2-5	CATGANTKETQYF	TGTGCCACCGGCGCTAACACGAAAGAGACCCAGTACTTC
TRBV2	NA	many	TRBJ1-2	CASSDQRTGYGYTF	TGTGCCAGCAGTGATCAGAGGACCGGCTATGGCTACACCTTC
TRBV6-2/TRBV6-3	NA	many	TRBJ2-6	CASSPQWFQGRAGANVLTF	TGTGCCAGCAGTCCCCAATGGTTCCAGGGCAGGGCTGGGGCCAACGTCCTGACTTTC
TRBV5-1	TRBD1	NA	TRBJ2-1	CASSRNRTGKRDNEQFF	TGCGCCAGCAGCCGAAACCGGACAGGGAAGAGGGACAATGAGCAGTTCTTC
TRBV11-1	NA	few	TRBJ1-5	CASSESGPGGNQPQHF	TGTGCCAGCAGCGAATCCGGGCCGGGGGGCAATCAGCCCCAGCATTTT
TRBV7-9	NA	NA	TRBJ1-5	CASSSYDRNQPQHF	TGTGCCAGCAGCTCCTACGACAGAAATCAGCCCCAGCATTTT
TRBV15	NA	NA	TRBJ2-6	CATSRVVYRPSGANVLTF	TGTGCCACCAGCAGAGTGGTGTACCGGCCCTCTGGGGCCAACGTCCTGACTTTC
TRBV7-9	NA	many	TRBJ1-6	CASSLESKSPLHF	TGTGCCAGCAGCTTAGAGTCTAAGTCACCCCTCCACTTT
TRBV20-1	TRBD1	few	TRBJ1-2	CSAESGVGGGGYTF	TGCAGTGCGGAGTCGGGAGTAGGGGGCGGTGGCTACACCTTC
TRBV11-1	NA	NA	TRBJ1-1	CASSFGGADTEAFF	TGTGCCAGCAGCTTCGGTGGGGCAGACACTGAAGCTTTCTTT
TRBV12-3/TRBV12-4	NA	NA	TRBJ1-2	CASSLGGTPMRYTF	TGTGCCAGCAGTTTAGGGGGGACCCCTATGCGCTACACCTTC
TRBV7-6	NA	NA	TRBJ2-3	CASSPLQDTQYF	TGTGCCAGCAGCCCGCTACAAGATACGCAGTATTTT
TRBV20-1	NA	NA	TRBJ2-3	CSARSYTDTQYF	TGCAGTGCTAGAAGTTACACAGATACGCAGTATTTT
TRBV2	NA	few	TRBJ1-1	CASSEAPGATIEAFF	TGTGCCAGCAGTGAAGCTCCGGGGGCGACTATCGAAGCTTTCTTT
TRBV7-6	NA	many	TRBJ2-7	CASSSQYRSYEQYF	TGTGCCAGCAGCTCACAGTACAGGAGCTACGAGCAGTACTTC
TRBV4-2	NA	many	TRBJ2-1	CASSQDGASVSYNEQFF	TGTGCCAGCAGCCAAGATGGCGCGTCTGTCTCCTACAATGAGCAGTTCTTC
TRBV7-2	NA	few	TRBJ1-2	CASSLVALGYTF	TGTGCCAGCAGCTTAGTGGCTCTCGGCTACACCTTC
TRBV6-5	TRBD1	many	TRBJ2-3	CASSRDRATDTQYF	TGTGCCAGCAGTCGGGACAGGGCCACAGATACGCAGTATTTT
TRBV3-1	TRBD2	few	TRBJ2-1	CASSPSGGSEQFF	TGTGCCAGCAGCCCAAGCGGGGGGAGTGAGCAGTTCTTC
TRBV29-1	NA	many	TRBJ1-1	CSVSQTGSNTEAFF	TGCAGCGTTTCCCAGACAGGCAGCAACACTGAAGCTTTCTTT
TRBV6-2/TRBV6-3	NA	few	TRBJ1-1	CASSYPYKGTEAFF	TGTGCCAGCAGTTACCCCTACAAGGGAACTGAAGCTTTCTTT
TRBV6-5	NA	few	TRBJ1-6	CASSYVQLGGSPLHF	TGTGCCAGCAGTTACGTTCAATTGGGGGGGTCACCCCTCCACTTT
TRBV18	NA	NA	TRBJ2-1	CASSPGESYNEQFF	TGTGCCAGCTCACCAGGGGAATCCTACAATGAGCAGTTCTTC
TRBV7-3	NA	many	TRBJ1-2	CASSPSPGDYGYTF	TGTGCCAGCAGTCCTTCCCCAGGGGACTATGGCTACACCTTC
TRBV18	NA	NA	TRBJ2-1	CASSPSVGPPYNEQFF	TGTGCCAGCTCACCGAGCGTAGGGCCCCCTTACAATGAGCAGTTCTTC
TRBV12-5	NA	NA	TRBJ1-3	CASGLGDRSGNTIYF	TGTGCTAGTGGTTTGGGAGACAGGTCTGGAAACACCATATATTTT
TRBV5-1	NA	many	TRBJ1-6	CASSLEGPGNNSPLHF	TGCGCCAGCAGCTTGGAGGGCCCAGGGAATAATTCACCCCTCCACTTT
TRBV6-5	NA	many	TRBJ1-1	CASSRGGGEAFF	TGTGCCAGCAGTCGAGGGGGGGGTGAAGCTTTCTTT
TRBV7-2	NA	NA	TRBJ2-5	CASSHPAGETQYF	TGTGCCAGCAGCCACCCCGCCGGGGAGACCCAGTACTTC
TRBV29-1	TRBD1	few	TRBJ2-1	CSGDSSYNEQFF	TGCAGCGGGGACAGCTCCTACAATGAGCAGTTCTTC
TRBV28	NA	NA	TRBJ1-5	CASSARDQPQHF	TGTGCCAGCAGTGCGCGTGATCAGCCCCAGCATTTT
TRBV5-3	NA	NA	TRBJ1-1	CARSLRSEMGPRNTEAFF	TGTGCCAGAAGCCTGAGGAGTGAGATGGGGCCTCGGAACACTGAAGCTTTCTTT
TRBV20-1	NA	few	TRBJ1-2	CSAPGKGYGYTF	TGCAGTGCCCCCGGAAAAGGATATGGCTACACCTTC
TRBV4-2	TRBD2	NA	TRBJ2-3	CASSQEVTSGVDTQYF	TGTGCCAGCAGCCAAGAAGTGACTAGCGGGGTAGATACGCAGTATTTT
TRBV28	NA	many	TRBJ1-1	CASSSPTTEAFF	TGTGCCAGCAGTTCCCCTACAACTGAAGCTTTCTTT
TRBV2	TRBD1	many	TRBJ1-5	CASSERALGTGGAGNQPQHF	TGTGCCAGCAGTGAACGGGCTCTAGGGACAGGGGGTGCGGGCAATCAGCCCCAGCATTTT
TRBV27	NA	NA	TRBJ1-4	CASSSAWKKGPNEKLFF	TGTGCCAGCAGTTCCGCCTGGAAGAAAGGACCTAATGAAAAACTGTTTTTT
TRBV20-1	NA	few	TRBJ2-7	CSAGGPNRPGEQYF	TGCAGTGCCGGGGGGCCTAATAGGCCGGGCGAGCAGTACTTC
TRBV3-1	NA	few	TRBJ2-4	CASSQEENIQYF	TGTGCCAGCAGCCAAGAAGAAAACATTCAGTACTTC
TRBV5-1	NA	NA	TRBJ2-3	CASSFRTNRIADTQYF	TGCGCCAGCAGCTTCCGAACCAACCGTATCGCAGATACGCAGTATTTT
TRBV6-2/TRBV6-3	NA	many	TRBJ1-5	CASSNIQVYSNQPQHF	TGTGCCAGCAGCAACATACAAGTTTATAGCAATCAGCCCCAGCATTTT
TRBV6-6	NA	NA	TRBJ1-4	CASRERANEKLFF	TGTGCCAGCAGGGAACGGGCTAATGAAAAACTGTTTTTT
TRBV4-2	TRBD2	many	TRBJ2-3	CASSLKEGGSTDTQYF	TGTGCCAGCAGCCTCAAAGAGGGAGGGAGCACAGATACGCAGTATTTT
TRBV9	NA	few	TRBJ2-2	CASSVAGTWNTGELFF	TGTGCCAGCAGCGTAGCTGGGACTTGGAACACCGGGGAGCTGTTTTTT
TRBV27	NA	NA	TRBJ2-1	CASRPGGYTIDEQFF	TGTGCCAGCAGGCCCGGGGGTTATACAATCGATGAGCAGTTCTTC
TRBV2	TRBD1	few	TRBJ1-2	CASSQPGQGDYGYTF	TGTGCCAGCAGTCAACCGGGACAGGGGGATTATGGCTACACCTTC
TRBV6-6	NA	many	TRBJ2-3	CASSYYGYSTDTQYF	TGTGCCAGCAGTTACTACGGGTATAGCACAGATACGCAGTATTTT
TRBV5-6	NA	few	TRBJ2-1	CASSPWDRRGEQFF	TGTGCCAGCAGCCCCTGGGACCGCCGGGGTGAGCAGTTCTTC
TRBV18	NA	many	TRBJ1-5	CASSPVSNQPQHF	TGTGCCAGCTCACCAGTTAGCAATCAGCCCCAGCATTTT
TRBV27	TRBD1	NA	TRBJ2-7	CASSMTGYQQYF	TGTGCCAGCAGCATGACAGGGTACCAGCAGTACTTC
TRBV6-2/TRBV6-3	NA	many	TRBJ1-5	CASSRASRSYQPQHF	TGTGCCAGCAGCAGGGCGAGCAGGAGTTATCAGCCCCAGCATTTT